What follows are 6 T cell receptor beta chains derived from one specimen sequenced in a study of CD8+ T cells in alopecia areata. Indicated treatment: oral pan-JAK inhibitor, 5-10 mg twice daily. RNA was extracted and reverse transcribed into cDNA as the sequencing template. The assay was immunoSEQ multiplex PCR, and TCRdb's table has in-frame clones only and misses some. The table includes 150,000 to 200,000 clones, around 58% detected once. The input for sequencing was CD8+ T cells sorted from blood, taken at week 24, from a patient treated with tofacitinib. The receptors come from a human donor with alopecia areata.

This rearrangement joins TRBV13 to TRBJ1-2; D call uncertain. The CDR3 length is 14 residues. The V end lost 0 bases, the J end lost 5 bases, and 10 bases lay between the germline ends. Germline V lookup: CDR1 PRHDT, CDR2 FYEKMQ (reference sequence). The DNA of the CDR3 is TGTGCCAGCAGCTTAGGGGGCGCAGGTTATGGCTACACCTTC. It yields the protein CASSLGGAGYGYTF.

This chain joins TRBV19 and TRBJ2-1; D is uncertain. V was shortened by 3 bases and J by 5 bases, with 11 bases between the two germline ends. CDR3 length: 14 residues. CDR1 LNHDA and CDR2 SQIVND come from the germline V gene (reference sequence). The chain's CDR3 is CASSILVQDNEQFF. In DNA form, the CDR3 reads TGTGCCAGTAGTATTCTGGTTCAGGACAATGAGCAGTTCTTC.

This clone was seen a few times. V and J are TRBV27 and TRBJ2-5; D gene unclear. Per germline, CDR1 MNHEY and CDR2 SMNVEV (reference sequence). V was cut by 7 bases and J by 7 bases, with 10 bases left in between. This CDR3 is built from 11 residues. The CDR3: CASTIDGTQYF. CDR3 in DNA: TGTGCCAGCACCATCGATGGGACCCAGTACTTC.

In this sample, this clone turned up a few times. Here the CDR3 DNA reads TGTGCCTGGAGTGTACTTGCGAACACAGATACGCAGTATTTT. Translation gives CAWSVLANTDTQYF. This chain uses TRBV30 with TRBJ2-3; D uncertain. Germline V gene lookup returns CDR1 GTSNPN and CDR2 SVGIG (reference sequence). Trimming pared 0 bases from V and 2 bases from J, leaving 9 bases between. The CDR3 totals 14 residues.

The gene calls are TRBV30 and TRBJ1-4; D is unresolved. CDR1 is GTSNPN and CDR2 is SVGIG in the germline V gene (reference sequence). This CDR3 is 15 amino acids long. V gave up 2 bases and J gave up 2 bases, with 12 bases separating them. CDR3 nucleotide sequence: TGTGCCTGGAGTATAGAGCTTTCGACTAATGAAAAACTGTTTTTT. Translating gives CAWSIELSTNEKLFF. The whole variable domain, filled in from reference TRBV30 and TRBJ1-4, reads SQTIHQWPATLVQPVGSPLSLECTVEGTSNPNLYWYRQAAGRGLQLLFYSVGIGQISSEVPQNLSASRPQDRQFILSSKKLLLSDSGFYLCAWSIELSTNEKLFFGSGTQLSVL.

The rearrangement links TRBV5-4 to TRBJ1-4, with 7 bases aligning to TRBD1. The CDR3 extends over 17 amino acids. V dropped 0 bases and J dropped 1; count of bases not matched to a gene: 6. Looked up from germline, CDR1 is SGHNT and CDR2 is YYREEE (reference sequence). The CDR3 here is CASSLVDREGTNEKLFF. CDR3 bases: TGTGCCAGCAGCTTGGTCGACAGGGAAGGAACTAATGAAAAACTGTTTTTT.